Shown below are 23 T cell receptor beta chains from a single sample sequenced in a study of cytomegalovirus exposure and HLA in healthy donors. With 60 Vbeta and 13 Jbeta primers, the PCR was carried out. Assay: immunoSEQ multiplex PCR; the TCRdb copy retains only in-frame clones and omits some. The sample carries roughly 120,000 clones, around 70% recorded once. Input material: PBMCs. The source of these receptors is a woman in her thirties or forties in good health and CMV-seronegative.

This clone was counted between two and nine times. The V and J genes are TRBV5-1 and TRBJ2-1; TRBD2 agrees at 10 bases. J lost 7 bases, V lost 1 base, and 8 bases had no gene match. The CDR3 extends over 16 amino acids. Looked up from germline, CDR1 is SGHRS and CDR2 is YFSETQ. In nucleotides, the CDR3 is TGCGCCAGCAGCTTGCAAACGGGACTAGCGTCGAATGAGCAGTTCTTC. It codes for CASSLQTGLASNEQFF.

The chain carries TRBV7-8 and TRBJ1-6, with a weak D call TRBD1 (5 bases). Trimming left V 1 base short and J 14 bases short, with 15 bases between. Germline V gives CDR1 SGHVS, CDR2 FQNEAQ. The CDR3 contains 14 residues. CDR3 in amino acids: CASSLERAGYSLHF. The CDR3 nucleotides are TGTGCCAGCAGCTTAGAACGCGCAGGGTACTCCCTCCACTTT.

The CDR3 bases are TGTGCCAGCAGCTTAGATACAGGGCAAGAGACCCAGTACTTC. As protein: CASSLDTGQETQYF. This chain connects TRBV7-2 to TRBJ2-5; perhaps TRBD1 as D (6 bases). Trimming took off 1 base at V and 2 bases at J, with 8 bases between the two ends. Germline values: CDR1 SGHTA, CDR2 FQGNSA. The CDR3 contains 14 residues.

This clone was detected once. The rearrangement uses TRBV7-9 and TRBJ2-1; weak D call: TRBD1 (5 bases). V dropped 6 bases and J dropped 2 bases, with 8 bases sitting between them. The CDR3 is made up of 13 amino acids. Germline values: CDR1 SEHNR, CDR2 FQNEAQ (reference sequence). Here the CDR3 reads CASSDSTYNEQFF. The DNA of the CDR3 is TGTGCCAGCAGTGACAGTACCTACAATGAGCAGTTCTTC.

V is TRBV4-3 and J is TRBJ1-2; D unclear. Germline V gene data show CDR1 as LGHNA and CDR2 as YSLEER. CDR3 size: 14 residues. V was clipped by 0 bases and J by 5 bases, with 10 bases between them. The CDR3 DNA is TGCGCCAGCAGCCAAGAAACGACGGGGTATGGCTACACCTTC. This translates into CASSQETTGYGYTF.

This rearrangement joins TRBV5-6 to TRBJ2-7; TRBD1 is a possible D gene (6 bases). Germline loops: CDR1 SGHDT, CDR2 YYEEEE. This CDR3 region has 15 residues. V was cut by 3 bases and J by 3 bases, with 16 bases left in between. The CDR3 DNA reads as TGTGCCAGCAGCTCGCTGATCCGGGACAACTACGAGCAGTACTTC. Encoded protein: CASSSLIRDNYEQYF.

The chain joins TRBV6-5 to TRBJ2-3, with 10 bases matching TRBD2. The CDR3 runs to 15 residues. CDR1 is MNHEY and CDR2 is SVGAGI in the germline V gene. V shed 5 bases, J shed 2 bases, and the junction held 4 bases outside the gene matches. CDR3 in amino acids: CASSLAGEHTDTQYF. The CDR3 nucleotides read TGTGCCAGCAGTCTAGCGGGGGAGCACACAGATACGCAGTATTTT.

This clone appeared a single time. The chain couples TRBV30 to TRBJ2-2; TRBD2 agrees at 8 bases. Germline V gene data show CDR1 as GTSNPN and CDR2 as SVGIG (reference sequence). The CDR3 runs to 15 residues. The junction had 9 bases not matched to a gene; V was cut back by 4 bases and J by 5 bases. DNA for the CDR3: TGTGCCTGGACTCCGGGACTAGGGGGAACCGGGGAGCTGTTTTTT. It is translated as CAWTPGLGGTGELFF.

In regard to this clone: Other DNA sequences in the sample encode the same CDR3. This chain connects TRBV6-5 to TRBJ2-3; the match to TRBD1 covers 7 bases. The CDR3 spans 16 residues. Germline V gives CDR1 MNHEY, CDR2 SVGAGI. The junction had 9 bases not matched to a gene; V was cut back by 4 bases and J by 2 bases. The CDR3 bases are TGTGCCAGCAGTTCAACCGGGACAGTGCACACAGATACGCAGTATTTT. The encoded protein is CASSSTGTVHTDTQYF.

V is TRBV11-2 and J is TRBJ2-1, with 15 bases aligning to TRBD2. The CDR3 has 17 residues. The V gene's germline CDR1 is SGHAT and CDR2 FQNNGV. Germline trimming cut 2 bases from V and 8 bases from J; bases unmatched to any gene: 7. CDR3 protein: CASSLRPGLAGGYEQFF. CDR3 nucleotide sequence: TGTGCCAGCAGCTTACGGCCGGGACTAGCGGGAGGTTATGAGCAGTTCTTC.

V is TRBV28 and J is TRBJ1-2; 7 positions match TRBD1. J gave up 8 bases and V 6 bases, and 9 bases lay outside the gene matches. Germline CDR1 reads MDHEN; CDR2 reads SYDVKM. The CDR3 is made up of 13 amino acids. CDR3 residues: CASSPQQGLGYTF. The CDR3, as DNA: TGTGCCAGCAGCCCTCAACAGGGGTTAGGCTACACCTTC.

The J gene is TRBJ2-5, the V gene TRBV9, with TRBD2 matching 7 bases. After removal of 2 bases from V and 7 bases from J, the junction contained 5 bases not matched to a gene. The CDR3 is 13 residues long. Germline loops: CDR1 SGDLS, CDR2 YYNGEE. The CDR3 sequence is CASSVGGSGTQYF. CDR3 DNA sequence: TGTGCCAGCAGCGTGGGGGGGTCGGGGACCCAGTACTTC.

This chain links TRBV7-6 with TRBJ2-5; possibly TRBD1 for D (5 bases). Germline CDR1 SGHVS, CDR2 FNYEAQ. V was shortened by 7 bases and J by 4 bases, with 19 bases between the two germline ends. The CDR3 totals 15 residues. In DNA form, the CDR3 reads TGTGCCAGCACGTCAACCCAGGGAAGAGGAGAGACCCAGTACTTC. Protein: CASTSTQGRGETQYF.

The chain employs TRBV19 and TRBJ2-2; 8 nucleotides align to TRBD1. With 8 bases clipped from V and 2 bases from J, the junction kept 7 bases outside the gene matches. CDR3 size: 15 residues. Germline CDR1 reads LNHDA; CDR2 reads SQIVND (reference sequence). This CDR3 is CASRPGGQNTGELFF. The CDR3 DNA is TGTGCCAGTCGGCCAGGGGGCCAAAACACCGGGGAGCTGTTTTTT.

The chain has TRBV11-2 and TRBJ1-2; 7 positions match TRBD1. Germline V gives CDR1 SGHAT, CDR2 FQNNGV. The ends lost 7 bases at V and 8 bases at J; junction bases unmatched: 19. There are 16 residues in the CDR3. The CDR3, as DNA: TGTGCCAGCAACACCGGGACAGAAGACGAAGGGGACGGCTACACCTTC. Residues: CASNTGTEDEGDGYTF.

J is TRBJ2-7 and V is TRBV5-4; D is ambiguous. V lost 4 bases and J lost 2, with 22 bases in between. CDR1 is SGHNT, CDR2 YYREEE, per germline (reference sequence). CDR3 length: 17 amino acids. The CDR3 spells CASSPVGMQIGAYEQYF. CDR3 nucleotide sequence: TGTGCCAGCAGCCCTGTTGGCATGCAGATAGGAGCCTACGAGCAGTACTTC. The entire variable domain, with the rest obtained from reference TRBV5-4 and TRBJ2-7, is as follows: ETGVTQSPTHLIKTRGQQVTLRCSSQSGHNTVSWYQQALGQGPQFIFQYYREEENGRGNFPPRFSGLQFPNYSSELNVNALELDDSALYLCASSPVGMQIGAYEQYFGPGTRLTVT.

V and J are TRBV13 and TRBJ2-3; 8 bases map to TRBD2. The ends lost 0 bases at V and 7 bases at J; junction bases unmatched: 6. This CDR3 region has 15 residues. Germline CDR1 and CDR2: PRHDT and FYEKMQ (reference sequence). The CDR3 loop is CASSLGTSGLYTQYF. The CDR3, as DNA: TGTGCCAGCAGCTTAGGTACTAGCGGACTTTATACGCAGTATTTT. The full variable domain, its missing parts supplied by reference TRBV13 and TRBJ2-3, is AAGVIQSPRHLIKEKRETATLKCYPIPRHDTVYWYQQGPGQDPQFLISFYEKMQSDKGSIPDRFSAQQFSDYHSELNMSSLELGDSALYFCASSLGTSGLYTQYFGPGTRLTVL.

The chain couples TRBV7-9 to TRBJ2-1; D remains unclear. Trimming removed 4 bases at V and 5 bases at J, with 6 bases between. This CDR3 comprises 12 residues. CDR1 and CDR2 (germline): SEHNR, FQNEAQ (reference sequence). The CDR3 DNA reads TGTGCCAGCAGCTATACAGACAATGAGCAGTTCTTC. It specifies CASSYTDNEQFF.

The V call is TRBV4-1, the J call TRBJ1-1; D perhaps matches TRBD1 (6 bases). The germline V gene has CDR1 MGHRA and CDR2 YSYEKL. V dropped 4 bases and J dropped 7 bases, with 13 bases sitting between them. The length of the CDR3 is 13 residues. CDR3 region: CASSRTEIFEAFF. The DNA of the CDR3 is TGCGCCAGCAGCCGGACAGAGATATTTGAAGCTTTCTTT.

This clone was recorded a few times. The chain carries TRBV27 and TRBJ2-7; the D gene is possibly TRBD1 (5 bases). V shed 6 bases and J shed 6 bases, with 21 bases lying between them. Germline V gives CDR1 MNHEY, CDR2 SMNVEV (reference sequence). This CDR3 spans 15 amino acids. CDR3 region: CASRRTFPPSTEQYF. CDR3 DNA: TGTGCCAGCAGACGGACATTCCCCCCATCTACCGAGCAGTACTTC.

The genes are TRBV7-3 and TRBJ2-1, with 8 bases that match TRBD1. The germline CDR1 and CDR2 sequences are SGHTA and FQGTGA. This CDR3 spans 15 amino acids. The ends lost 4 bases at V and 2 bases at J; junction bases unmatched: 4. Written as DNA, the CDR3 is TGTGCCAGCAGCTCCGGACAGGGCGCCTACAATGAGCAGTTCTTC. Translating it yields CASSSGQGAYNEQFF.

This sequence joins TRBV19 and TRBJ1-4; 7 bases agree with TRBD1. The length of the CDR3 is 14 residues. V dropped 10 bases and J dropped 7; count of bases not matched to a gene: 12. CDR1 and CDR2 (germline): LNHDA, SQIVND (reference sequence). CDR3 nucleotide sequence: TGTGCCACTTCCCAGGGGGTATCGCGTGAAAAACTGTTTTTT. This encodes CATSQGVSREKLFF. Full variable domain (remainder filled in from reference TRBV19 and TRBJ1-4): DGGITQSPKYLFRKEGQNVTLSCEQNLNHDAMYWYRQDPGQGLRLIYYSQIVNDFQKGDIAEGYSVSREKKESFPLTVTSAQKNPTAFYLCATSQGVSREKLFFGSGTQLSVL.

The rearrangement links TRBV5-1 to TRBJ2-2, with TRBD2 identical over 8 bases. The CDR3 has 15 amino acids. The V gene end was trimmed by 7 bases and the J gene end by 6 bases; junction bases not matched to a gene: 11. CDR1 is SGHRS, CDR2 YFSETQ, per germline. The CDR3 DNA reads as TGCGCCAGCCTCGAGAGCGGGGGTGTCGCCGGGGAGCTGTTTTTT. Encoded protein: CASLESGGVAGELFF.